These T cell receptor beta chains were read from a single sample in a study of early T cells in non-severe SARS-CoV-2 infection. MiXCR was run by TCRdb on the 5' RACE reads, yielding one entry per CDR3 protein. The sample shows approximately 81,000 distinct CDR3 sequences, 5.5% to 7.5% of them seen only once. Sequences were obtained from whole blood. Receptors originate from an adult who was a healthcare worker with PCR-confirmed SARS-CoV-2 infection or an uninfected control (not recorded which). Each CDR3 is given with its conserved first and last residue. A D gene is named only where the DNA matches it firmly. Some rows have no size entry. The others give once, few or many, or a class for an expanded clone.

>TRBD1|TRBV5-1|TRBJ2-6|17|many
TGCGCCAGCGGGTCCCGGGACAGGGGTACCGGGGCCAACGTCCTGACTTTC
CASGSRDRGTGANVLTF
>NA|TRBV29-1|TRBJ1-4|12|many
TGCAGCGTTGAATCGGCAGGGGACTTACTGTTTTTT
CSVESAGDLLFF
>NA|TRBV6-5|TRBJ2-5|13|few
TGTGCCAGCAGTTACTCGTCTGGGGTTCCCCAGTACTTC
CASSYSSGVPQYF
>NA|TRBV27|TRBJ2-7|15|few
TGTGCCAGCAGTTTTGGCGGGGCCAGCTCCTACGAGCAGTACTTC
CASSFGGASSYEQYF
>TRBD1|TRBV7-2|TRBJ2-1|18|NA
TGTGCCAGCAGCTCACCAAGACAGGGCCAAAGCTCCTACAATGAGCAGTTCTTC
CASSSPRQGQSSYNEQFF
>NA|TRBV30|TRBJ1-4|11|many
TGTGCCTGGATGTTTGGTGAAAAACTGTTTTTT
CAWMFGEKLFF
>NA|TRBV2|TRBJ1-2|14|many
TGTGCCAGCAGGGTCGCGGCAGGAGACTATGGCTACACCTTC
CASRVAAGDYGYTF
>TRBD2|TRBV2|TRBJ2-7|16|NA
TGTGCCAGCAGTTCCCTCCCCAGGACTAGCGGGGTCCAGCAGTACTTC
CASSSLPRTSGVQQYF
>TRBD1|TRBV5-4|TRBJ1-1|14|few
TGTGCCAGCAGCTCGGGACAGGGAAGAACTGAAGCTTTCTTT
CASSSGQGRTEAFF
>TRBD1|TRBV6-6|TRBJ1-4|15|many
TGTGCCAGCAGTCCTACCGGGACAGCGAATGAAAAACTGTTTTTT
CASSPTGTANEKLFF
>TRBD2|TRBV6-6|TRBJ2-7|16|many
TGTGCCAGCAGTAACCGCCCCTTTGTCCGGGAGGATGAGCAGTACTTC
CASSNRPFVREDEQYF
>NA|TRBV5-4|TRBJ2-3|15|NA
TGTGCCAGCAGCTTGACAGGGTCGGCCACAGATACGCAGTATTTT
CASSLTGSATDTQYF
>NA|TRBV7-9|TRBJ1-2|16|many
TGTGCCAGCAGCTTATTTCCGCCCAAGTCTAACTATGGCTACACCTTC
CASSLFPPKSNYGYTF
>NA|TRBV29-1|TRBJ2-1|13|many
TGCAGCGTTGGCCGGGGAGGAAACAATGAGCAGTTCTTC
CSVGRGGNNEQFF
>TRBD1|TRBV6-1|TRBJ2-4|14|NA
TGTGCCAGCAGTGAATCTCCGGGACAGGCCATTCAGTACTTC
CASSESPGQAIQYF
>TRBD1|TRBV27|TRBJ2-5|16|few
TGTGCCAGCAGTTCGACAATGACAGGGGGCTATGAGACCCAGTACTTC
CASSSTMTGGYETQYF
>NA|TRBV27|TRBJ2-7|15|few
TGTGCCAGCAGCAATCAGGCGGGGAAACCCTACGAGCAGTACTTC
CASSNQAGKPYEQYF
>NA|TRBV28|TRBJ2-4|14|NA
TGTGCCAGCAGTGGACAGCCGAACAAAAACATTCAGTACTTC
CASSGQPNKNIQYF
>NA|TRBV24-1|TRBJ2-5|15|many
TGTGCCACCAGTGACCCTGACAGATCCCAAGAGACCCAGTACTTC
CATSDPDRSQETQYF
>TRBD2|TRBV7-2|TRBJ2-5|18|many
TGTGCCAGCAGCCTGACTTCTAGCGGGAGTAGGGGTTCAGAGACCCAGTACTTC
CASSLTSSGSRGSETQYF
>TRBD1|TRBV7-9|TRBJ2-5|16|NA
TGTGCCAGCAGTTTAGGACCGGGACAGTACCAAGAGACCCAGTACTTC
CASSLGPGQYQETQYF
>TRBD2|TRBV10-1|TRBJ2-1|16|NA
TGCGCCAGCAGTGACTTTAGCGGGGGTTCCTACAATGAGCAGTTCTTC
CASSDFSGGSYNEQFF
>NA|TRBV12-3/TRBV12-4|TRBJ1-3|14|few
TGTGCCAGCAGTTCTGACACACCTGGAAACACCATATATTTT
CASSSDTPGNTIYF
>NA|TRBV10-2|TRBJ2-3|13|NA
TGCGCCAGCAGTGTTAAGCGCACAGATACGCAGTATTTT
CASSVKRTDTQYF
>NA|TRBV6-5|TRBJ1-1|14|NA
TGTGCCAGCGTCCCCCCGGGGAGGGGCACTGAAGCTTTCTTT
CASVPPGRGTEAFF
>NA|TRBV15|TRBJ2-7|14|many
TGTGCCACCAGCAGAGCGGAGGGATCCTACGAGCAGTACTTC
CATSRAEGSYEQYF
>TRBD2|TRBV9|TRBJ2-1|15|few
TGTGCCAGCAGCGCTCCCCGGGGGGGGATCAATGAGCAGTTCTTC
CASSAPRGGINEQFF
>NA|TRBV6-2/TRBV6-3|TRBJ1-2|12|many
TGTGCCAGCACCTTCGGGTCAATCGGCTACACCTTC
CASTFGSIGYTF
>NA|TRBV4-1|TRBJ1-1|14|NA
TGCGCCAGCAGCCACAACACGGCTTACACTGAAGCTTTCTTT
CASSHNTAYTEAFF
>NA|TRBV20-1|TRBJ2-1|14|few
TGCAGTGCTAGTCGGGGCAGGGCCTACAATGAGCAGTTCTTC
CSASRGRAYNEQFF
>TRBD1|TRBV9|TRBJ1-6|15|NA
TGTGCCAGCAGCGCTAACAGGGGGGGTAATTCACCCCTCCACTTT
CASSANRGGNSPLHF
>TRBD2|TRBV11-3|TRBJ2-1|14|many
TGTGCCAGCAGCTGGGGAGGGTCGTCCAATGAGCAGTTCTTC
CASSWGGSSNEQFF
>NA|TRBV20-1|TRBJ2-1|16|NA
TGCAGTGCTAGTCGCCTACTAGCTCACTCCTACAATGAGCAGTTCTTC
CSASRLLAHSYNEQFF
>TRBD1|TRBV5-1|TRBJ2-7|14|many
TGCGCCAGCAGCGTACGGGACAGGGCCCACGAGCAGTACTTC
CASSVRDRAHEQYF
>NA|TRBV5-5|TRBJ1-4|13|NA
TGTGCCAGCAGCTTGTTGGGGAATGAAAAACTGTTTTTT
CASSLLGNEKLFF
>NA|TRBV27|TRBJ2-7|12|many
TGTGCCAGCAGTTTGCCCACCTACGAGCAGTACTTC
CASSLPTYEQYF
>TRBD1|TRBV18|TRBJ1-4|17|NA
TGTGCCAGCTCACCATCGACAGGGGGCTTCTCTAATGAAAAACTGTTTTTT
CASSPSTGGFSNEKLFF
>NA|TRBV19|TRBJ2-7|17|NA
TGTGCCAGTAGTAAACTTGTACTCGCGAGGGACCTCTCCGAGCAGTACTTC
CASSKLVLARDLSEQYF
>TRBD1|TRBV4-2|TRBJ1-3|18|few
TGTGCCAGCAGCCACATTTCCGGGACAGGGGCCGGTGGAAACACCATATATTTT
CASSHISGTGAGGNTIYF
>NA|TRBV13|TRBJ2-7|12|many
TGTGCCAGCAGCTCTACCCGGGCGGAGCAGTACTTC
CASSSTRAEQYF